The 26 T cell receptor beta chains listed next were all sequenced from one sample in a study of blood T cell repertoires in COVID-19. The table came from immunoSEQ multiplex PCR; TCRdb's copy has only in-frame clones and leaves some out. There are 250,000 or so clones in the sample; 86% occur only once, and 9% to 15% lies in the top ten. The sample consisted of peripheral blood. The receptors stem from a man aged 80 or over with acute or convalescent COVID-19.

The CDR3 reads CASSRAGQGYGYTF. CDR3 DNA sequence: TGCGCCAGCAGCCGGGCGGGACAGGGGTATGGCTACACCTTC. The chain combines TRBV5-1 with TRBJ1-2; TRBD1 agrees at 10 bases. The CDR3 runs 14 residues. The V and J ends lost 4 bases and 5 bases, in that order; junction bases with no gene match: 5. Germline V gene lookup returns CDR1 SGHRS and CDR2 YFSETQ.

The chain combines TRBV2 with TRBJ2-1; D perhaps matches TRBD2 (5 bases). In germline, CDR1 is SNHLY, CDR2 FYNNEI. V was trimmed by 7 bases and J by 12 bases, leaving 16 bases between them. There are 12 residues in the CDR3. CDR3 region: CASTRTTGLQFF. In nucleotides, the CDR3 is TGTGCCAGCACGAGAACGACGGGGTTGCAGTTCTTC.

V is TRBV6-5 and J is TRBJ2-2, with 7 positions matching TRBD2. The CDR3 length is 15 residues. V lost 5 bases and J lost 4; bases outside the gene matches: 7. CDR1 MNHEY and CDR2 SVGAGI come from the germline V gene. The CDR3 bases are TGTGCCAGCAGTCTTGATTGGGGGGGCACCGGGGAGCTGTTTTTT. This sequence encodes CASSLDWGGTGELFF.

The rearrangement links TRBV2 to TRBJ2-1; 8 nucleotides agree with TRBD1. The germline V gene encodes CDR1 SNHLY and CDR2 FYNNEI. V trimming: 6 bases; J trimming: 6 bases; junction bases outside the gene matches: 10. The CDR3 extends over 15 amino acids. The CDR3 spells CASSPPWGQANEQFF. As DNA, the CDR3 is TGTGCCAGCAGCCCCCCTTGGGGACAGGCCAATGAGCAGTTCTTC. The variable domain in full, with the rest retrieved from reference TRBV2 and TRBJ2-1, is EPEVTQTPSHQVTQMGQEVILRCVPISNHLYFYWYRQILGQKVEFLVSFYNNEISEKSEIFDDQFSVERPDGSNFTLKIRSTKLEDSAMYFCASSPPWGQANEQFFGPGTRLTVL.

CDR3 in amino acids: CASKTGTAEAFF. CDR3 nucleotides: TGTGCCAGCAAGACAGGGACGGCTGAAGCTTTCTTT. This chain uses TRBV28 with TRBJ1-1; 7 bases line up with TRBD1. Looked up from germline, CDR1 is MDHEN and CDR2 is SYDVKM. The CDR3 is made up of 12 amino acids. The V gene end was trimmed by 7 bases and the J gene end by 6 bases; junction bases not matched to a gene: 5.

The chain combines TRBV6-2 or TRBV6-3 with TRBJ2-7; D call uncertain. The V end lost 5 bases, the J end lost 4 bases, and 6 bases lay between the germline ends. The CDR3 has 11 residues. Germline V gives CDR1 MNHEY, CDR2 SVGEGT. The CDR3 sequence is CASSQLYEQYF. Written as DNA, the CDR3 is TGTGCCAGCAGTCAACTATACGAGCAGTACTTC.

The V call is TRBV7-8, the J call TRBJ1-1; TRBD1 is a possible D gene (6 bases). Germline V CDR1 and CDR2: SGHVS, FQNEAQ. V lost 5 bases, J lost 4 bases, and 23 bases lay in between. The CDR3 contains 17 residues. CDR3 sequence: CASSHNPGTLGATEAFF. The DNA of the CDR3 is TGTGCCAGCAGCCACAACCCCGGGACCTTGGGGGCCACTGAAGCTTTCTTT.

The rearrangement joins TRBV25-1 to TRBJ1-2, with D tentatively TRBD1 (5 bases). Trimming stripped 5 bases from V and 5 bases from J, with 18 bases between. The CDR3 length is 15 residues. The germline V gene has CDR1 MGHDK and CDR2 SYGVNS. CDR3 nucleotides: TGTGCCAGCAGTCCGGCGGGGCCACTCTTATATGGCTACACCTTC. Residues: CASSPAGPLLYGYTF.

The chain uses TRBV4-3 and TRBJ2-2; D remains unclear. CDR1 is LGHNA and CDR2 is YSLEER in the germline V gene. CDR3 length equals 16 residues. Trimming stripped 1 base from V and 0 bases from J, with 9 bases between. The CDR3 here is CASSQGGRPNTGELFF. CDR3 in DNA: TGCGCCAGCAGCCAAGGCGGTCGGCCGAACACCGGGGAGCTGTTTTTT.

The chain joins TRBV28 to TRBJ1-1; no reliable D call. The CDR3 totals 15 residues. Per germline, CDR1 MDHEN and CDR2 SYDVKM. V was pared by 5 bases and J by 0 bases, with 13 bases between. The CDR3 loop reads CASSTIYSMNTEAFF. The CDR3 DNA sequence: TGTGCCAGCAGTACCATTTACTCCATGAACACTGAAGCTTTCTTT.

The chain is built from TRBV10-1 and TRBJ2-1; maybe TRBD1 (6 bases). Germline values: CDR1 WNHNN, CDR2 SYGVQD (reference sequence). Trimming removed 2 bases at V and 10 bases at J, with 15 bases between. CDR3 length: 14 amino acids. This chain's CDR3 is CASSERLVGQEQFF. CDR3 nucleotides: TGCGCCAGCAGTGAGAGATTGGTAGGACAGGAGCAGTTCTTC.

This chain's CDR3 is CASSFPGGGAGYGYTF. The CDR3 coding sequence is TGTGCCAGCAGCTTCCCCGGAGGGGGGGCTGGCTATGGCTACACCTTC. This chain uses TRBV5-4 with TRBJ1-2; possibly TRBD1 for D (6 bases). V was cut by 2 bases and J by 4 bases, with 18 bases left in between. Germline CDR1 SGHNT, CDR2 YYREEE (reference sequence). This CDR3 is 16 amino acids long.

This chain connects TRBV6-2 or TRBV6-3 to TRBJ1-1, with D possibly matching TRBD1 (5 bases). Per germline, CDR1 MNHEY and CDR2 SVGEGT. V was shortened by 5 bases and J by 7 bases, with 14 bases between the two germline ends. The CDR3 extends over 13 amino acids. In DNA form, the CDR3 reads TGTGCCAGCAGTCGGGGGACCTGGGGTGAAGCTTTCTTT. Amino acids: CASSRGTWGEAFF.

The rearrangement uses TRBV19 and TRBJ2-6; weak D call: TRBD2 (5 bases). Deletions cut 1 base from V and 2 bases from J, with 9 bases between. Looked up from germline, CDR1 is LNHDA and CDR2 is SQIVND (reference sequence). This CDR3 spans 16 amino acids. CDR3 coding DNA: TGTGCCAGTAGTATAGTCGGGGTGGCTGGGGCCAACGTCCTGACTTTC. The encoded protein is CASSIVGVAGANVLTF. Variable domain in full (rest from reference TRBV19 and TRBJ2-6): DGGITQSPKYLFRKEGQNVTLSCEQNLNHDAMYWYRQDPGQGLRLIYYSQIVNDFQKGDIAEGYSVSREKKESFPLTVTSAQKNPTAFYLCASSIVGVAGANVLTFGAGSRLTVL.

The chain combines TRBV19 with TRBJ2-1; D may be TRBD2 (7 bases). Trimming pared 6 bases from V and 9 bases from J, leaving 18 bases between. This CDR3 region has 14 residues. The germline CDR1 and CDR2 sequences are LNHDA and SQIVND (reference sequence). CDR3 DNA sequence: TGTGCCAGTAGGAGGGGGGGCGGAACGGGTGAGCAGTTCTTC. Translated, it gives CASRRGGGTGEQFF.

The CDR3 protein is CSASQTTAGVGPQHF. The CDR3, as DNA: TGCAGTGCTAGTCAGACAACAGCCGGGGTTGGGCCCCAGCATTTT. The rearrangement uses TRBV20-1 and TRBJ1-5; no clear D. The CDR3 spans 15 residues. V was trimmed by 3 bases and J by 9 bases, leaving 21 bases between them. The germline V gene has CDR1 DFQATT and CDR2 SNEGSKA (reference sequence).

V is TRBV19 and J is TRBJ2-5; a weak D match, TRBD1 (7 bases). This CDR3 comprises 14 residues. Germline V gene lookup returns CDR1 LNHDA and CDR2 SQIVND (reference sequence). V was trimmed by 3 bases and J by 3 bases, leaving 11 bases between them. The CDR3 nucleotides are TGTGCCAGTAGTATGCCAGGGGGGAAAGAGACCCAGTACTTC. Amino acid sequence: CASSMPGGKETQYF.

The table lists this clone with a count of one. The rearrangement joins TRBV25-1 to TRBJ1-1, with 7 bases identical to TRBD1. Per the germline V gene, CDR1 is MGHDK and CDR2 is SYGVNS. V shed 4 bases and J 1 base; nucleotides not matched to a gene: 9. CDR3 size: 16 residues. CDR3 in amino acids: CASSATGVAWNTEAFF. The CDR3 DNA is TGTGCCAGCAGTGCTACAGGGGTGGCGTGGAACACTGAAGCTTTCTTT.

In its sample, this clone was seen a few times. CDR3 amino acids: CASSPGGVSYEQYF. CDR3 nucleotides: TGTGCCAGCAGTCCCGGGGGGGTCTCCTACGAGCAGTACTTC. The J gene is TRBJ2-7, the V gene TRBV7-9; TRBD2 matches at 8 bases. Per germline, CDR1 SEHNR and CDR2 FQNEAQ (reference sequence). The CDR3 extends over 14 amino acids. Germline trimming cut 6 bases from V and 0 bases from J; bases unmatched to any gene: 4. The full variable domain, completed using reference TRBV7-9 and TRBJ2-7, is DTGVSQNPRHKITKRGQNVTFRCDPISEHNRLYWYRQTLGQGPEFLTYFQNEAQLEKSRLLSDRFSAERPKGSFSTLEIQRTEQGDSAMYLCASSPGGVSYEQYFGPGTRLTVT.

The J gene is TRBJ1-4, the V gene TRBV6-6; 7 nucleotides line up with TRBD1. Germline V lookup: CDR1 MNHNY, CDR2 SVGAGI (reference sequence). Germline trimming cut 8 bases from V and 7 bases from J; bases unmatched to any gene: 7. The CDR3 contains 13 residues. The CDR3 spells CASHGRGREKLFF. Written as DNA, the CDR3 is TGTGCCAGCCACGGGAGGGGGCGTGAAAAACTGTTTTTT.

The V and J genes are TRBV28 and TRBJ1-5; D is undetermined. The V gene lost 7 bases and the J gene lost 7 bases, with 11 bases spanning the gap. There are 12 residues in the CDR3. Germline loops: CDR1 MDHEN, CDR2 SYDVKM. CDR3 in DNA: TGTGCCAGCATCCTCCCCCCCCAGCCCCAGCATTTT. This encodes CASILPPQPQHF.

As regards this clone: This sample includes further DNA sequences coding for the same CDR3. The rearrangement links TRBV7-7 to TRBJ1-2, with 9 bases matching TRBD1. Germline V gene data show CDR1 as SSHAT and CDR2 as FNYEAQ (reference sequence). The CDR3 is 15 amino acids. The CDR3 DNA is TGTGCTAGTAGCCCCCTTACCGGGACAGGGTATGGCTACACCTTC. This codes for CASSPLTGTGYGYTF.

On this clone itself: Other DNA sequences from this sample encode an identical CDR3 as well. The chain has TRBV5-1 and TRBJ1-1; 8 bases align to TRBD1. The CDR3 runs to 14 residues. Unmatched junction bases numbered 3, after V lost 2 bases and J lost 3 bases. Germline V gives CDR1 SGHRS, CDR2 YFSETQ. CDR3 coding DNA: TGCGCCAGCAGCTTCACAGGGGGAGACACTGAAGCTTTCTTT. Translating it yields CASSFTGGDTEAFF.

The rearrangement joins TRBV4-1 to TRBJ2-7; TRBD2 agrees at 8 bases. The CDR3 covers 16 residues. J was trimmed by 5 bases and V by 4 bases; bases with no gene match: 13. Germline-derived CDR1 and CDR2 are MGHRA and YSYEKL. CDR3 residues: CASSPGLAGQRDEQYF. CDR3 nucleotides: TGCGCCAGCAGCCCAGGACTAGCAGGACAAAGGGACGAGCAGTACTTC.

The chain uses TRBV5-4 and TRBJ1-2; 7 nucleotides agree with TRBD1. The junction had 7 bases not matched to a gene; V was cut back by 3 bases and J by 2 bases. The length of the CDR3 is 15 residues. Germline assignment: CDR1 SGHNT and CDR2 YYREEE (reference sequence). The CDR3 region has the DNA TGTGCCAGCAGCTCGAGACAGGGATCCAACTATGGCTACACCTTC. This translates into CASSSRQGSNYGYTF.

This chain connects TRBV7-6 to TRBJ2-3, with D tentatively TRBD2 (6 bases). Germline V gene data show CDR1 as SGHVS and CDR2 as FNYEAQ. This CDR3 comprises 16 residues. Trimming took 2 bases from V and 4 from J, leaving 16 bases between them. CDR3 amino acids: CASSLTVPGVADTQYF. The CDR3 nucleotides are TGTGCCAGCAGCTTAACGGTTCCGGGAGTCGCAGATACGCAGTATTTT.